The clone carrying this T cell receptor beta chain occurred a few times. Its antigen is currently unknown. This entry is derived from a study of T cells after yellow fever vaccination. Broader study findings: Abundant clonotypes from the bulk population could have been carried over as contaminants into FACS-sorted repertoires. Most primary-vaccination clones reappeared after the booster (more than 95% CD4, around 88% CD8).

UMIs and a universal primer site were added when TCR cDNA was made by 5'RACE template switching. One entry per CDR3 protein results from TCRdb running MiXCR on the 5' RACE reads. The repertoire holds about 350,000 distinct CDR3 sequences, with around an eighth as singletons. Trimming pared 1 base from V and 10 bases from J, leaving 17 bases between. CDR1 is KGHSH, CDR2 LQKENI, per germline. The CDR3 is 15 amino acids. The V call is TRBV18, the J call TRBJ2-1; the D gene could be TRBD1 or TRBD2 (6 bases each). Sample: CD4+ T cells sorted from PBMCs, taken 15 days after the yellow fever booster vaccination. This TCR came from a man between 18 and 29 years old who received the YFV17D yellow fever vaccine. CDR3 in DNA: TGTGCCAGCTCACCACTACCCGATGGGGGGCTAGAGCAGTTCTTC. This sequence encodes CASSPLPDGGLEQFF.